Presented here are 31 T cell receptor beta chains from one specimen sequenced in a study of T cells in Graves' hyperthyroidism and ophthalmopathy. TCR beta CDR3 regions were amplified from RNA transcripts. The HTBI primer set was used in a first-round RT-PCR of the TCR CDR3. MiXCR was run by TCRdb on the multiplex PCR reads, yielding one entry per CDR3 protein. Of fewer than 600,000 distinct CDR3 sequences in the sample, about 15% were seen once. Sequenced input: blood. The source of these receptors is a woman under 30 with Graves' hyperthyroidism.

This clonotype was counted at least ten times. This chain connects TRBV6-1 to TRBJ1-4; 8 nucleotides align to TRBD1. Germline values: CDR1 MNHNS, CDR2 SASEGT. This CDR3 is 16 amino acids long. V lost 2 bases to trimming and J lost 8 bases; unmatched junction nucleotides: 10. The CDR3 here is CASSEWLGTGEEKLFF. In DNA, the CDR3 is TGTGCCAGCAGTGAATGGCTCGGGACAGGAGAAGAAAAACTGTTTTTT.

The CDR3 spells CASSIEGRIKGVYEQFF. CDR3 sequence (DNA): TGTGCCAGTAGTATAGAGGGACGTATTAAGGGGGTGTATGAGCAGTTCTTC. The chain links TRBV19 to TRBJ2-1; D may be TRBD1 (6 bases). Trimming stripped 0 bases from V and 8 bases from J, with 20 bases between. Per germline, CDR1 LNHDA and CDR2 SQIVND (reference sequence). The CDR3 has 17 amino acids.

Many counts were recorded for this clonotype. The rearrangement uses TRBV5-1 and TRBJ2-1; either TRBD1 or TRBD2 may supply D (5 bases each). The CDR3 sequence is 13 residues long. Looked up from germline, CDR1 is SGHRS and CDR2 is YFSETQ. V dropped 0 bases and J dropped 7 bases, with 8 bases sitting between them. The CDR3 nucleotides are TGCGCCAGCAGCTTGGTAGGGGAGAATGAGCAGTTCTTC. It encodes CASSLVGENEQFF.

In DNA form, the CDR3 reads TGTGCCAGCAGCGCCGATCTGTCCACTGAAGCTTTCTTT. This codes for CASSADLSTEAFF. J is TRBJ1-1 and V is TRBV27; D unclear. The CDR3 length is 13 residues. Germline V gene sequence: CDR1 MNHEY, CDR2 SMNVEV (reference sequence). V gave up 6 bases and J gave up 4 bases, with 12 bases separating them.

This clonotype has at least ten counts. The CDR3 DNA is TGTGCCAGCTGTCCTAGGGGTCCTTACAATGAGCAGTTCTTC. The encoded protein is CASCPRGPYNEQFF. J is TRBJ2-1 and V is TRBV27, with a weak D call TRBD1 (5 bases). CDR1 and CDR2 (germline): MNHEY, SMNVEV (reference sequence). The germline V and J ends were trimmed by 8 bases and 4 bases, with 15 bases remaining between them. The CDR3 runs to 14 residues.

CDR3 protein: CASSLRHISSYEQYV. The CDR3 coding sequence is TGTGCCAGCAGCTTGCGGCACATTAGCTCCTACGAGCAGTACGTC. The chain uses TRBV5-5 and TRBJ2-7; D not certain. Between the trimmed V and J ends, which lost 1 base and 0 bases, there was a span of 11 bases. CDR3 length: 15 amino acids. In germline, CDR1 is SGHKS, CDR2 YYEKEE (reference sequence).

This clonotype was counted at least ten times. V gene TRBV3-1 combines with J gene TRBJ2-1, with 11 bases matching TRBD2. The CDR3 sequence is 16 residues long. Losses at the gene ends were 1 base for V and 9 bases for J; bases not matched to a gene: 8. CDR1 and CDR2 (germline): LGHDT, YNNKEL (reference sequence). CDR3 amino acids: CASSQGASGRFSEQFF. For the CDR3, the DNA is TGTGCCAGCAGCCAAGGAGCTAGCGGGAGGTTCAGTGAGCAGTTCTTC.

The V gene is TRBV7-3, the J gene TRBJ2-2; D may be TRBD1 (5 bases). The CDR3 has 15 residues. Germline assignment: CDR1 SGHTA and CDR2 FQGTGA. V was shortened by 5 bases and J by 8 bases, with 18 bases between the two germline ends. DNA of the CDR3: TGTGCCAGCAGCGGGGCTGACCGTCCGGAAGGGGAGCTGTTTTTT. Its translation: CASSGADRPEGELFF. Filled out from reference TRBV7-3 and TRBJ2-2, the complete variable domain reads GAGVSQTPSNKVTEKGKYVELRCDPISGHTALYWYRQSLGQGPEFLIYFQGTGAADDSGLPNDRFFAVRPEGSVSTLKIQRTERGDSAVYLCASSGADRPEGELFFGEGSRLTVL.

This clonotype was seen at least ten times. The rearrangement joins TRBV29-1 to TRBJ2-1, with D perhaps matching TRBD1 or TRBD2 (5 bases each). CDR1 SQVTM and CDR2 ANQGSEA come from the germline V gene. V gave up 2 bases and J gave up 4 bases, with 15 bases separating them. The CDR3 sequence is 15 residues long. The CDR3 bases are TGCAGCGTTGAAACCACCGGGACGGAATACAATGAGCAGTTCTTC. Translation: CSVETTGTEYNEQFF.

This clonotype was observed many times. V and J are TRBV20-1 and TRBJ2-5; a possible D gene is TRBD2 (6 bases). Germline V gene data show CDR1 as DFQATT and CDR2 as SNEGSKA (reference sequence). Trimming shortened V by 6 bases and J by 1 base, and 18 bases separated the two germline ends. CDR3 size: 15 residues. The CDR3 DNA reads TGCAGTGCCCCGCCCTTGAGGGACTCCCAAGAGACCCAGTACTTC. The encoded protein is CSAPPLRDSQETQYF.

The chain is built from TRBV20-1 and TRBJ2-7, with D unresolved. CDR1 is DFQATT, CDR2 SNEGSKA, per germline (reference sequence). The V end lost 2 bases, the J end lost 3 bases, and 8 bases lay between the germline ends. The length of the CDR3 is 12 residues. The CDR3: CSARSSGYEQYF. CDR3 DNA sequence: TGCAGTGCTAGAAGTTCAGGCTACGAGCAGTACTTC.

This clonotype was found many times. This rearrangement joins TRBV18 to TRBJ2-7; 11 bases are a match to TRBD2. Germline lookup yields CDR1 KGHSH and CDR2 LQKENI. The J segment lost 7 bases and the V segment lost 4 bases, leaving 12 bases of the junction unmatched. The CDR3 extends over 16 amino acids. The CDR3 nucleotides read TGTGCCAGCTCACAGACTAGCGGGACCCCCGCGGGGGAGCAGTACGTC. Translation gives CASSQTSGTPAGEQYV.

This clonotype was seen at least ten times. This chain connects TRBV30 to TRBJ1-1, with D hard to call. V shed 2 bases and J shed 4 bases, with 11 bases lying between them. The CDR3 covers 13 residues. Germline V gene lookup returns CDR1 GTSNPN and CDR2 SVGIG (reference sequence). The DNA for the CDR3 is TGTGCCTGGAGTCGGGGTTCGGGCACTGAAGCTTTCTTT. It codes for CAWSRGSGTEAFF.

This clonotype was seen at least ten times. The chain is built from TRBV10-3 and TRBJ1-1, with 9 bases matching TRBD1. The CDR3 is 13 amino acids. Losses at the gene ends were 6 bases for V and 4 bases for J; bases not matched to a gene: 3. Germline V CDR1 and CDR2: ENHRY, SYGVKD. The CDR3 region has the DNA TGTGCCATCAGCCGGGACAGGGCCACTGAAGCTTTCTTT. This gives the protein CAISRDRATEAFF.

This clonotype was seen at least ten times. This chain joins TRBV29-1 and TRBJ2-7, with D perhaps TRBD1 (6 bases). The CDR3 extends over 12 amino acids. The germline V gene encodes CDR1 SQVTM and CDR2 ANQGSEA. Trimming left V 4 bases short and J 4 bases short, with 11 bases between. Here the CDR3 reads CSVVLTGYEQYF. CDR3 bases: TGCAGCGTTGTACTAACAGGGTACGAGCAGTACTTC.

The table lists this clonotype with many counts. The chain carries TRBV11-2 and TRBJ2-2; no firm D call. V lost 5 bases, J lost 0 bases, and 16 bases lay in between. This CDR3 comprises 17 residues. Looked up from germline, CDR1 is SGHAT and CDR2 is FQNNGV. The CDR3 bases are TGTGCCAGCAGCCTAGGGCCCAGGACCGCGAACACCGGGGAGCTGTTTTTT. It encodes CASSLGPRTANTGELFF.

This clonotype was counted only a few times. The chain links TRBV25-1 to TRBJ2-6; D not certain. The germline V and J ends were trimmed by 9 bases and 0 bases, with 6 bases remaining between them. Germline lookup yields CDR1 MGHDK and CDR2 SYGVNS. This CDR3 has 13 residues. The CDR3 bases are TGTGCCAGTGAGTACTCTGGGGCCAACGTCCTGACTTTC. Its protein product is CASEYSGANVLTF.

This clonotype was seen only once. A much larger clone lies one base from this, so it may be a read error. CDR3 residues: CAGSLLAGISDTQYF. CDR3 nucleotide sequence: TGTGCCGGCAGCTTGCTAGCGGGAATTTCAGATACGCAGTATTTT. The V and J genes are TRBV5-6 and TRBJ2-3; 9 nucleotides align to TRBD2. Germline CDR1 SGHDT, CDR2 YYEEEE. This CDR3 has 15 amino acids.

The sample holds many counts of this clonotype. This chain links TRBV18 with TRBJ2-1; D not resolved. Germline loops: CDR1 KGHSH, CDR2 LQKENI. The CDR3 extends over 14 amino acids. V lost 4 bases, J lost 8 bases, and 15 bases lay in between. CDR3 region: CASSRVRESDEQFF. In DNA form, the CDR3 reads TGTGCCAGCTCACGGGTCCGAGAGTCCGATGAGCAGTTCTTC.

At least ten counts were recorded for this clonotype. The rearrangement links TRBV7-7 to TRBJ2-3; D unclear. Germline V gene lookup returns CDR1 SSHAT and CDR2 FNYEAQ (reference sequence). The ends were cut back, 5 bases at V and 0 bases at J, with 12 bases in the middle. The CDR3 contains 15 residues. CDR3 loop: CASSLLGSSTDTQYF. The DNA of the CDR3 is TGTGCCAGCAGCCTACTGGGGTCTAGCACAGATACGCAGTATTTT.

As for this clonotype: It may be a read error: a sequence one base away is much more abundant. The chain combines TRBV20-1 with TRBJ2-1, with 12 bases lining up with TRBD2. Germline-derived CDR1 and CDR2 are DFQATT and SNEGSKA (reference sequence). The CDR3 totals 15 residues. CDR3 sequence: CRARELAGGPHEQFF. As DNA, the CDR3 is TGCCGTGCTAGGGAACTAGCGGGAGGACCCCATGAGCAGTTCTTC.

The rearrangement joins TRBV19 to TRBJ1-5; D is uncertain. Germline V gene data show CDR1 as LNHDA and CDR2 as SQIVND (reference sequence). The CDR3 covers 14 residues. Trimming took 1 base from V and 2 from J, leaving 6 bases between them. CDR3 DNA sequence: TGTGCCAGTAGTATAGGGTCGGGCAATCAGCCCCAGCATTTT. Protein sequence: CASSIGSGNQPQHF.

This clonotype appeared a few times. The V call is TRBV18, the J call TRBJ2-1; D gene ambiguous. Deletions cut 0 bases from V and 1 base from J, with 10 bases between. Per the germline V gene, CDR1 is KGHSH and CDR2 is LQKENI. CDR3 length: 16 residues. CDR3 sequence reads: CASSPPLTRSYNEQFF. The CDR3, as DNA: TGTGCCAGCTCACCACCTTTAACCAGGTCCTACAATGAGCAGTTCTTC.

The chain joins TRBV4-2 to TRBJ2-1; 11 nucleotides line up with TRBD2. This CDR3 has 17 amino acids. Germline loops: CDR1 LGHNA, CDR2 YNFKEQ. V lost 1 base to trimming and J lost 6 bases; unmatched junction nucleotides: 8. CDR3 sequence (DNA): TGTGCCAGCAGCCAAGCTATACTAGCGGGAGAACCCAATGAGCAGTTCTTC. This sequence encodes CASSQAILAGEPNEQFF.

This clonotype has more than one count but fewer than ten. V usage is TRBV7-9 and J usage is TRBJ1-5; tentative D call: TRBD1 (6 bases). Per the germline V gene, CDR1 is SEHNR and CDR2 is FQNEAQ (reference sequence). The CDR3 is 15 amino acids. V was pared by 5 bases and J by 7 bases, with 18 bases between. CDR3 sequence reads: CASSPPAGAWQPQHF. The CDR3 DNA sequence: TGTGCCAGCAGCCCTCCGGCAGGGGCTTGGCAGCCCCAGCATTTT.

At least ten counts were recorded for this clonotype. The chain is built from TRBV5-1 and TRBJ2-7, with TRBD2 matching over 9 bases. The germline V gene encodes CDR1 SGHRS and CDR2 YFSETQ. The CDR3 is made up of 16 amino acids. Trimming removed 4 bases from V and 3 bases from J; junction bases left unmatched: 11. In DNA, the CDR3 is TGCGCCAGCAGCACCAATAGCGGGAGAGACGGCTACGAGCAGTACTTC. This gives the protein CASSTNSGRDGYEQYF. The variable domain in full, completed from reference TRBV5-1 and TRBJ2-7, reads KAGVTQTPRYLIKTRGQQVTLSCSPISGHRSVSWYQQTPGQGLQFLFEYFSETQRNKGNFPGRFSGRQFSNSRSEMNVSTLELGDSALYLCASSTNSGRDGYEQYFGPGTRLTVT.

This clonotype was observed a few times. The rearrangement uses TRBV2 and TRBJ2-7; 9 bases align to TRBD1. The CDR3 covers 15 residues. Per germline, CDR1 SNHLY and CDR2 FYNNEI. Trimming at V came to 6 bases and at J to 5 bases, leaving 11 bases not matched to a gene. The chain's CDR3 is CASRNFGQGSHEQYV. In DNA, the CDR3 is TGTGCCAGCAGAAACTTTGGACAGGGGTCCCACGAGCAGTACGTC.

The chain joins TRBV7-2 to TRBJ2-7; a possible D gene is TRBD2 (6 bases). Germline V gene data show CDR1 as SGHTA and CDR2 as FQGNSA. V gave up 0 bases and J gave up 4 bases, with 10 bases separating them. This CDR3 comprises 14 residues. The chain's CDR3 is CASSLARDFYEQYV. The DNA of the CDR3 is TGTGCCAGCAGCTTAGCGCGGGATTTTTACGAGCAGTACGTC.

At least ten counts were recorded for this clonotype. This chain uses TRBV11-2 with TRBJ2-2, with 7 bases that match TRBD1. CDR3 length: 16 amino acids. After removal of 8 bases from V and 1 base from J, the junction contained 10 bases not matched to a gene. Germline CDR1 is SGHAT and CDR2 is FQNNGV. The CDR3 sequence is CASGARGTVNTGELFF. CDR3 coding DNA: TGTGCCAGCGGGGCCAGGGGGACAGTGAACACCGGGGAGCTGTTTTTT.

The count of this clonotype is one. The J gene is TRBJ2-7, the V gene TRBV19, with 9 bases lining up with TRBD1. This CDR3 has 15 amino acids. V shed 4 bases and J 1 base; nucleotides not matched to a gene: 5. Germline values: CDR1 LNHDA, CDR2 SQIVND (reference sequence). For the CDR3, the DNA is TGTGCCAGTAGTAACAGGGGGCGTCCTTCCTACGAGCAGTACTTC. Amino acids: CASSNRGRPSYEQYF.

This clonotype has a count of ten or more. The chain uses TRBV9 and TRBJ2-5, with TRBD2 as a possible D gene (6 bases). The CDR3 loop spans 16 amino acids. Deletions cut 4 bases from V and 4 bases from J, with 20 bases between. Germline V gene sequence: CDR1 SGDLS, CDR2 YYNGEE. DNA for the CDR3: TGTGCCAGCAGCAGCCGACCCCTAGCGAGTGGAGAGACCCAGTACTTC. Translation gives CASSSRPLASGETQYF.